The rows below give T cell receptor beta chains drawn from one sample of a study of cytomegalovirus exposure and HLA in healthy donors. Using immunoSEQ multiplex PCR, the repertoire was profiled, and TCRdb retains in-frame clones only, with some absent. There are approximately 130,000 clones in the sample; 65% to 85% occur only once, and roughly 1.1% lies in the top ten. The sample comprised PBMCs. The receptors derive from a boy younger than 18 in good health and CMV-seronegative. Both conserved end residues are part of each CDR3. The order of the fields is V gene, D gene, CDR3 length, J gene, clone size, CDR3 DNA, CDR3 protein. A D gene is named only where the DNA matches it firmly. A clone size is listed for some rows: how often the clone was seen (once, few, many), or a class if it is expanded.

>TRBV18|.|15|TRBJ2-7|.
TGTGCCAGCTCCCTCGAAGAGCGGATGACCTACGAGCAGTACTTC
CASSLEERMTYEQYF
>TRBV6-4|TRBD2|15|TRBJ2-7|once
TGTGCCAGCAGTGCCGGACTAGTGGGTCCCGTGGAGCAGTACTTC
CASSAGLVGPVEQYF
>TRBV7-9|.|14|TRBJ2-1|.
TGTGCCAGCAGCTTAGCCCCTACGGGGTATGAGCAGTTCTTC
CASSLAPTGYEQFF
>TRBV29-1|.|12|TRBJ2-7|.
TGCAGCGTTCTAAGTGGTTCCTACGAGCAGTACTTC
CSVLSGSYEQYF
>TRBV4-2|.|15|TRBJ2-7|.
TGTGCCAGCGGACCGGTCCCGGACAGCTCCTACGAGCAGTACTTC
CASGPVPDSSYEQYF
>TRBV30|TRBD2|15|TRBJ2-5|few
TGTGCCTCAGCGACAGGACTAGCGGGAGTAGAGACCCAGTACTTC
CASATGLAGVETQYF
>TRBV19|TRBD1|15|TRBJ2-7|.
TGTGCCAGTAGTCCCCCGGGACAGGGGGCGGTCGAGCAGTACTTC
CASSPPGQGAVEQYF
>TRBV30|TRBD2|13|TRBJ2-7|.
TGTGCCTGGAGTGTAGCGGGAGGGACCGAGCAGTACTTC
CAWSVAGGTEQYF
>TRBV6-5|.|15|TRBJ2-4|.
TGTGCCAGCAGACTACAGGGTGGTGGCAAAAACATTCAGTACTTC
CASRLQGGGKNIQYF
>TRBV6-5|TRBD2|14|TRBJ2-7|.
TGTGCCAGCAGCCCCGGGACTAGCGGTTACGAGCAGTACTTC
CASSPGTSGYEQYF
>TRBV2|TRBD1|15|TRBJ2-1|.
TGTGCCAGCAGTAAAGACAGGGGCTCCTACAATGAGCAGTTCTTC
CASSKDRGSYNEQFF
>TRBV6-5|TRBD1|16|TRBJ2-3|.
TGTGCCAGCAGTTACGTCGGGACAGTTGGGAAAGATACGCAGTATTTT
CASSYVGTVGKDTQYF
>TRBV10-3|TRBD1|14|TRBJ1-1|once
TGTGCCATCAGTGACGTAAGGGGGCCAGACGAAGCTTTCTTT
CAISDVRGPDEAFF
>TRBV13|.|15|TRBJ2-7|.
TGTGCCAGCAGCCCCGCCTCGACAGGTCCCTACGAGCAGTACTTC
CASSPASTGPYEQYF
>TRBV6-1|.|13|TRBJ2-3|.
TGTGCCAGCAGTGAGGAACTAAGGGATACGCAGTATTTT
CASSEELRDTQYF
>TRBV7-2|TRBD2|15|TRBJ2-7|.
TGTGCCAGCAGCTTAATACTAGCGGGAGCGGACGAGCAGTACTTC
CASSLILAGADEQYF
>TRBV4-2|TRBD1|13|TRBJ1-2|.
TGTGCCAGCAGCCAAGGACAGGGCCTTGGCTACACCTTC
CASSQGQGLGYTF
>TRBV19|.|15|TRBJ1-1|.
TGTGCCAGTAGTCTTCTGGGTGGAGGGAAAACTGAAGCTTTCTTT
CASSLLGGGKTEAFF
>TRBV6-1|.|17|TRBJ2-1|.
TGTGCCAGCAGTGAACAGGCGGGGCTTCTCTCCTACAATGAGCAGTTCTTC
CASSEQAGLLSYNEQFF
>TRBV9|.|15|TRBJ1-4|.
TGTGCCAGCAGCGCGACAGCTGCAACTAATGAAAAACTGTTTTTT
CASSATAATNEKLFF
>TRBV25-1|.|14|TRBJ1-1|.
TGTGCCAGCAGTGACCCCATAGGGGTCACTGAAGCTTTCTTT
CASSDPIGVTEAFF
>TRBV5-1|.|14|TRBJ2-1|.
TGCGCCAGCAGCGAAGGAACTAGGGACAATGAGCAGTTCTTC
CASSEGTRDNEQFF